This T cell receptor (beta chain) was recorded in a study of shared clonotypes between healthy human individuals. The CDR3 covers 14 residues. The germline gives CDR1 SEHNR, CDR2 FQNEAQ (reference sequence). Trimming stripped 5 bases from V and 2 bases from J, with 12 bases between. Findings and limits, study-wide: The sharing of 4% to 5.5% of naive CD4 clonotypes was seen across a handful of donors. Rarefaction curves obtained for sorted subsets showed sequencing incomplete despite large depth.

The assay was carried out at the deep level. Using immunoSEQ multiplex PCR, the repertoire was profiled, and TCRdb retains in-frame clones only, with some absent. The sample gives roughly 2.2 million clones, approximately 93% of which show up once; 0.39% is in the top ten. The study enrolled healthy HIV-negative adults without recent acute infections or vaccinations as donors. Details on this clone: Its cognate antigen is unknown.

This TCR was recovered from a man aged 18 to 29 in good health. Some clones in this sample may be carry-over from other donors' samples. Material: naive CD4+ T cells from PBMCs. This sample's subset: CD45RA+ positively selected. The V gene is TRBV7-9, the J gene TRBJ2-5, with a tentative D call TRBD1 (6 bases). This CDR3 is CASSQPGVQETQYF. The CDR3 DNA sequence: TGTGCCAGCAGCCAGCCAGGGGTTCAAGAGACCCAGTACTTC.